This entry features one T cell receptor (beta chain) sequence. This specimen belongs to a study of cytomegalovirus exposure and HLA in healthy donors. Germline V gene data show CDR1 as MNHEY and CDR2 as SMNVEV (reference sequence). The CDR3 covers 13 residues. Trimming took 0 bases from V and 9 from J, leaving 11 bases between them. Both 60 Vbeta primers and 13 Jbeta primers went into the PCR. This table comes from immunoSEQ multiplex PCR, and its TCRdb copy is limited to in-frame clones, with some not included. The sample consists of about 130,000 clones, approximately 80% of them appearing once. This clonotype was obtained from a man aged 35 to 55 in good health and CMV-seronegative. Sequencing input: PBMCs. This chain connects TRBV27 to TRBJ1-2; D is perhaps TRBD1 (5 bases). Here the CDR3 DNA reads TGTGCCAGCAGTTTATCCGGGGGAGATAGCTACACCTTC. Protein: CASSLSGGDSYTF.